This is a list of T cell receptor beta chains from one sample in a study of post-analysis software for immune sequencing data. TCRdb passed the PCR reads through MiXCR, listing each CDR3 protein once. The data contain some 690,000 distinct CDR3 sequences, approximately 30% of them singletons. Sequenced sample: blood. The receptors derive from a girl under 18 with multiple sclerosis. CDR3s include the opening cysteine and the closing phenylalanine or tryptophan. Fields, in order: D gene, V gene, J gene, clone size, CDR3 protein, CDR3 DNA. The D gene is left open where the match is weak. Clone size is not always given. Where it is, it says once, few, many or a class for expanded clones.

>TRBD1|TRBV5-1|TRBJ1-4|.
CASSSTPGQTNEKLYF
TGCGCCAGCAGCTCGACGCCGGGACAGACAAATGAAAAACTGTATTTT
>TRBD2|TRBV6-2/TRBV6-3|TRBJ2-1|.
CASSTGTSGRRYEQFF
TGTGCCAGCAGTACAGGGACTAGCGGGAGGAGATATGAGCAGTTCTTC
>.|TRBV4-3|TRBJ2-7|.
CASSQELVEALYF
TGCGCCAGCAGCCAAGAACTAGTCGAGGCCCTGTACTTC
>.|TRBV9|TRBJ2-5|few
CASSAKGGQGLETQYF
TGTGCCAGCAGCGCCAAGGGGGGGCAGGGGCTGGAGACCCAGTACTTC
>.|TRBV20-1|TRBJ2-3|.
CSAPWGIADTQYF
TGCAGTGCCCCGTGGGGGATCGCAGATACGCAGTATTTT
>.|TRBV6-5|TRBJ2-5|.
CASSLGAGQYF
TGTGCCAGCAGCCTCGGTGCAGGGCAGTACTTC
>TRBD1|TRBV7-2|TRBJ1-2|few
CASSRVGQGNYGYTF
TGTGCCAGCAGCCGCGTGGGACAGGGGAACTATGGCTACACCTTC
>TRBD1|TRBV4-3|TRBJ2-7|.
CASSQQTGVSYEQYF
TGCGCCAGCAGCCAACAGACAGGGGTGTCCTACGAGCAGTACTTC
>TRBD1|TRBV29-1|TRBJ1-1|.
CSVEFHRGPSTEAFF
TGCAGCGTTGAATTCCACAGGGGCCCCTCCACTGAAGCTTTCTTT
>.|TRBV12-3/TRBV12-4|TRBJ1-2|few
CASSPPFSGYTF
TGTGCCAGCAGCCCCCCTTTTTCTGGCTACACCTTC
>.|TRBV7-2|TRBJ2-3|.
CASSWDRAGYTQYF
TGTGCCAGCAGCTGGGATCGTGCGGGATATACGCAGTATTTT
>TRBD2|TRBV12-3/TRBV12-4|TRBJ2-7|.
CASSSGLAGFYEQYF
TGTGCCAGCAGTTCGGGACTAGCGGGTTTCTACGAGCAGTACTTC
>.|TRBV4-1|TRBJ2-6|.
CASSQEPWGSGANVLTF
TGCGCCAGCAGCCAAGAGCCCTGGGGCTCTGGGGCCAACGTCCTGACTTTC
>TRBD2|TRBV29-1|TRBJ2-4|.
CSVEVGEGWYF
TGCAGCGTTGAAGTAGGGGAGGGGTGGTACTTC
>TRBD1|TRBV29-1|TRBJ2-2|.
CSVDGNKGAPGELFF
TGCAGCGTTGACGGGAACAAGGGGGCCCCCGGGGAGCTGTTTTTT
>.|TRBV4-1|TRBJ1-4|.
CASSQEVAEDGEKLFF
TGCGCCAGCAGCCAAGAGGTGGCGGAGGATGGGGAAAAACTGTTTTTT
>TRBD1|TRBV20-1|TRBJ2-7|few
CSARSGQGYEQYF
TGCAGTGCTAGATCGGGACAGGGCTACGAGCAGTACTTC
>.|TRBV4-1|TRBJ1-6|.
CASGEADSSYNSPLHF
TGCGCCAGCGGCGAGGCCGACAGCTCCTATAATTCACCCCTCCACTTT
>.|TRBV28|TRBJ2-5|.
CASGGIPKTQYF
TGTGCCAGCGGCGGTATCCCCAAGACCCAGTACTTC
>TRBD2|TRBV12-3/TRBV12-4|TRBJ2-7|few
CASSYSGGDEQYF
TGTGCCAGCAGCTACAGCGGGGGGGACGAGCAGTACTTC
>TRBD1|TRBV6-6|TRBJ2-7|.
CASSYVRTGGEQYF
TGTGCCAGCAGCTACGTTAGGACAGGCGGCGAGCAGTACTTC
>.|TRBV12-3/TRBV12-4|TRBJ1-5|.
CASSFMAGAHSNQPQHF
TGTGCCAGCAGTTTTATGGCTGGGGCCCATAGCAATCAGCCCCAGCATTTT
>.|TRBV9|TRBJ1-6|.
CASSVAASYGSPLHF
TGTGCCAGCAGCGTAGCGGCGTCCTATGGTTCACCCCTCCACTTT
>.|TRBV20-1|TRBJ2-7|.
CSAIRRALDEQYF
TGCAGTGCTATCCGGAGGGCCCTGGACGAGCAGTACTTC
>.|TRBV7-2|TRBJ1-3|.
CASSLRSSGNTIYF
TGTGCCAGCAGCTTACGCAGCTCTGGAAACACCATATATTTT
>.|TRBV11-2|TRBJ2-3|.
CASSFLGTGVGNTQYF
TGTGCCAGCAGCTTCCTCGGGACGGGAGTAGGTAATACGCAGTATTTT
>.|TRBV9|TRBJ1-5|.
CASSLEGRSYQPQHF
TGTGCCAGCAGCTTAGAGGGGAGATCGTATCAGCCCCAGCATTTT
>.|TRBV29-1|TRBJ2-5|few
CSVEDEGPRIGETQYF
TGCAGCGTTGAAGATGAGGGCCCGAGGATAGGAGAGACCCAGTACTTC
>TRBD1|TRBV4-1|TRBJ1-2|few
CASSRQGRRLTF
TGCGCCAGCAGCCGACAGGGACGGCGACTCACCTTC
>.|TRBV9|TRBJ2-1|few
CASSPRTAPYNEQFF
TGTGCCAGCAGCCCCCGCACGGCGCCCTACAATGAGCAGTTCTTC
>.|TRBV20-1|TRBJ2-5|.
CSARDMARIALETQYF
TGCAGTGCTAGAGATATGGCCAGGATCGCCTTGGAGACCCAGTACTTC
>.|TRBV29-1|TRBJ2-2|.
CSVAPPVNTGELFF
TGCAGCGTTGCCCCCCCAGTGAACACCGGGGAGCTGTTTTTT
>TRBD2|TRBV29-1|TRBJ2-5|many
CSETSGGQETQYF
TGCAGCGAGACTAGCGGGGGCCAAGAGACCCAGTACTTC
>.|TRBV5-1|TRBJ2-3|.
CASSLDPTTSTDTQYF
TGCGCCAGCAGCTTGGATCCGACGACTAGCACAGATACGCAGTATTTT
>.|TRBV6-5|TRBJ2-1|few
CASSYRAEANEQFF
TGTGCCAGCAGTTACCGGGCGGAAGCGAATGAGCAGTTCTTC
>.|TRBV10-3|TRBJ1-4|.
CATTGTLNEKLFF
TGTGCCACAACCGGGACACTCAATGAAAAACTGTTTTTT
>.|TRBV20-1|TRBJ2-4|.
CSARDRAGTPFEQYF
TGCAGTGCTAGGGACCGGGCCGGGACCCCTTTTGAGCAGTACTTC
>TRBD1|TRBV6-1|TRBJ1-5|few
CASSPDRVQPQHF
TGTGCCAGCAGTCCCGACAGGGTTCAGCCCCAGCATTTT
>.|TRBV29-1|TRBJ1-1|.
CSTNRAGSTEAFF
TGCAGCACCAACAGGGCAGGGAGTACTGAAGCTTTCTTT
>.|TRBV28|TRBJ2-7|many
CASSFGFYEQYF
TGTGCCAGCAGTTTCGGGTTCTACGAGCAGTACTTC
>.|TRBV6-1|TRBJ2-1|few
CASSEYIPGADNEQFF
TGTGCCAGCAGCGAATATATACCCGGGGCGGACAATGAGCAGTTCTTC
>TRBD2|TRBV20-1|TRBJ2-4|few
CSAILASGKIPLAKNIQYF
TGCAGTGCTATTCTGGCTAGCGGGAAGATTCCCCTGGCCAAAAACATTCAGTACTTC
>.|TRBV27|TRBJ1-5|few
CASWERNQPQHF
TGTGCCAGTTGGGAGCGCAATCAGCCCCAGCATTTT
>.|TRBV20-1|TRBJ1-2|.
CSARGVRGAPNYGYTF
TGCAGTGCTAGGGGGGTCCGCGGGGCCCCTAACTATGGCTACACCTTC
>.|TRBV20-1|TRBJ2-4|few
CSATSIPGGDIQYF
TGCAGTGCTACCTCAATTCCAGGGGGGGACATTCAGTACTTC